This T cell receptor beta chain was retrieved from a study of blood T cell repertoires in COVID-19. Original processing methods: Reference gene primer amplification gave nucleated cell count estimates. Clones were sequenced by immunoSEQ multiplex PCR, and TCRdb holds only the in-frame ones, with some missing. V and J calls and clone size come straight from that table; D and trimming were deduced from the DNA. The sample contains under 300,000 clones, 86% of which appear only once. This sequence originates from a woman in her seventies with COVID-19, enrolled during active disease. Sequencing was carried out using peripheral blood.

The CDR3 DNA reads TGTGCCAGCAGTGACGAGGGTTCCAGGGAGCTGTTTTTT. This codes for CASSDEGSRELFF. V is TRBV5-4 and J is TRBJ2-2, with D maybe TRBD2 (5 bases). Trimming pared 5 bases from V and 9 bases from J, leaving 14 bases between. The CDR3 totals 13 residues. The germline gives CDR1 SGHNT, CDR2 YYREEE (reference sequence).